Each of the 4 T cell receptor beta chains below was sequenced from the same sample in a study of T-cell reconstitution after alpha-beta-depleted transplantation in children. During its preparation, the TCRbeta library received unique molecular identifiers. MiXCR was run by TCRdb on the PCR reads, yielding one entry per CDR3 protein. The sample comprises about 580,000 distinct CDR3 sequences, about 23% of which are singletons, and less than 15% rests with the top ten. This material consisted of PBMCs, mostly from graft donor cells, taken 360 days after TCRalphabeta/CD19-depleted stem cell transplant. These receptors came from a boy in the first two years of life who had a stem cell transplant for acute myeloid leukemia, so the T cells may come from the graft donor.

This clonotype was counted many times. V and J are TRBV12-3 or TRBV12-4 and TRBJ2-7; 8 nucleotides agree with TRBD2. This CDR3 has 17 residues. Trimming took 3 bases from V and 7 from J; bases not matched to a gene: 17. CDR3 sequence reads: CASSFAVMAGGQREQYF. In DNA form, the CDR3 reads TGTGCCAGCAGTTTCGCGGTGATGGCGGGGGGCCAACGGGAGCAGTACTTC.

Here the CDR3 reads CASREGGKGMNTEAFF. The CDR3 DNA reads TGTGCCAGCAGAGAGGGGGGCAAGGGGATGAACACTGAAGCTTTCTTT. The V gene is TRBV13, the J gene TRBJ1-1; D is perhaps TRBD1 (6 bases). The CDR3 is made up of 16 amino acids. The germline CDR1 and CDR2 sequences are PRHDT and FYEKMQ (reference sequence). V was cut by 6 bases and J by 0 bases, with 17 bases left in between.

The chain is built from TRBV27 and TRBJ2-6; 8 nucleotides match TRBD1. The CDR3 spans 18 residues. J lost 0 bases, V lost 5 bases, and 9 bases had no gene match. Germline CDR1 and CDR2: MNHEY and SMNVEV (reference sequence). The CDR3 DNA is TGTGCCAGCAGTCCAACAGGGGGAATACCCTCTGGGGCCAACGTCCTGACTTTC. This codes for CASSPTGGIPSGANVLTF.

The chain links TRBV6-6 to TRBJ2-5; 8 bases map to TRBD2. The CDR3 contains 13 residues. Trimming removed 7 bases from V and 5 bases from J; junction bases left unmatched: 6. Per the germline V gene, CDR1 is MNHNY and CDR2 is SVGAGI (reference sequence). DNA for the CDR3: TGTGCCAGCACCCAGGGACTAGAGGAGACCCAGTACTTC. Translating it yields CASTQGLEETQYF.